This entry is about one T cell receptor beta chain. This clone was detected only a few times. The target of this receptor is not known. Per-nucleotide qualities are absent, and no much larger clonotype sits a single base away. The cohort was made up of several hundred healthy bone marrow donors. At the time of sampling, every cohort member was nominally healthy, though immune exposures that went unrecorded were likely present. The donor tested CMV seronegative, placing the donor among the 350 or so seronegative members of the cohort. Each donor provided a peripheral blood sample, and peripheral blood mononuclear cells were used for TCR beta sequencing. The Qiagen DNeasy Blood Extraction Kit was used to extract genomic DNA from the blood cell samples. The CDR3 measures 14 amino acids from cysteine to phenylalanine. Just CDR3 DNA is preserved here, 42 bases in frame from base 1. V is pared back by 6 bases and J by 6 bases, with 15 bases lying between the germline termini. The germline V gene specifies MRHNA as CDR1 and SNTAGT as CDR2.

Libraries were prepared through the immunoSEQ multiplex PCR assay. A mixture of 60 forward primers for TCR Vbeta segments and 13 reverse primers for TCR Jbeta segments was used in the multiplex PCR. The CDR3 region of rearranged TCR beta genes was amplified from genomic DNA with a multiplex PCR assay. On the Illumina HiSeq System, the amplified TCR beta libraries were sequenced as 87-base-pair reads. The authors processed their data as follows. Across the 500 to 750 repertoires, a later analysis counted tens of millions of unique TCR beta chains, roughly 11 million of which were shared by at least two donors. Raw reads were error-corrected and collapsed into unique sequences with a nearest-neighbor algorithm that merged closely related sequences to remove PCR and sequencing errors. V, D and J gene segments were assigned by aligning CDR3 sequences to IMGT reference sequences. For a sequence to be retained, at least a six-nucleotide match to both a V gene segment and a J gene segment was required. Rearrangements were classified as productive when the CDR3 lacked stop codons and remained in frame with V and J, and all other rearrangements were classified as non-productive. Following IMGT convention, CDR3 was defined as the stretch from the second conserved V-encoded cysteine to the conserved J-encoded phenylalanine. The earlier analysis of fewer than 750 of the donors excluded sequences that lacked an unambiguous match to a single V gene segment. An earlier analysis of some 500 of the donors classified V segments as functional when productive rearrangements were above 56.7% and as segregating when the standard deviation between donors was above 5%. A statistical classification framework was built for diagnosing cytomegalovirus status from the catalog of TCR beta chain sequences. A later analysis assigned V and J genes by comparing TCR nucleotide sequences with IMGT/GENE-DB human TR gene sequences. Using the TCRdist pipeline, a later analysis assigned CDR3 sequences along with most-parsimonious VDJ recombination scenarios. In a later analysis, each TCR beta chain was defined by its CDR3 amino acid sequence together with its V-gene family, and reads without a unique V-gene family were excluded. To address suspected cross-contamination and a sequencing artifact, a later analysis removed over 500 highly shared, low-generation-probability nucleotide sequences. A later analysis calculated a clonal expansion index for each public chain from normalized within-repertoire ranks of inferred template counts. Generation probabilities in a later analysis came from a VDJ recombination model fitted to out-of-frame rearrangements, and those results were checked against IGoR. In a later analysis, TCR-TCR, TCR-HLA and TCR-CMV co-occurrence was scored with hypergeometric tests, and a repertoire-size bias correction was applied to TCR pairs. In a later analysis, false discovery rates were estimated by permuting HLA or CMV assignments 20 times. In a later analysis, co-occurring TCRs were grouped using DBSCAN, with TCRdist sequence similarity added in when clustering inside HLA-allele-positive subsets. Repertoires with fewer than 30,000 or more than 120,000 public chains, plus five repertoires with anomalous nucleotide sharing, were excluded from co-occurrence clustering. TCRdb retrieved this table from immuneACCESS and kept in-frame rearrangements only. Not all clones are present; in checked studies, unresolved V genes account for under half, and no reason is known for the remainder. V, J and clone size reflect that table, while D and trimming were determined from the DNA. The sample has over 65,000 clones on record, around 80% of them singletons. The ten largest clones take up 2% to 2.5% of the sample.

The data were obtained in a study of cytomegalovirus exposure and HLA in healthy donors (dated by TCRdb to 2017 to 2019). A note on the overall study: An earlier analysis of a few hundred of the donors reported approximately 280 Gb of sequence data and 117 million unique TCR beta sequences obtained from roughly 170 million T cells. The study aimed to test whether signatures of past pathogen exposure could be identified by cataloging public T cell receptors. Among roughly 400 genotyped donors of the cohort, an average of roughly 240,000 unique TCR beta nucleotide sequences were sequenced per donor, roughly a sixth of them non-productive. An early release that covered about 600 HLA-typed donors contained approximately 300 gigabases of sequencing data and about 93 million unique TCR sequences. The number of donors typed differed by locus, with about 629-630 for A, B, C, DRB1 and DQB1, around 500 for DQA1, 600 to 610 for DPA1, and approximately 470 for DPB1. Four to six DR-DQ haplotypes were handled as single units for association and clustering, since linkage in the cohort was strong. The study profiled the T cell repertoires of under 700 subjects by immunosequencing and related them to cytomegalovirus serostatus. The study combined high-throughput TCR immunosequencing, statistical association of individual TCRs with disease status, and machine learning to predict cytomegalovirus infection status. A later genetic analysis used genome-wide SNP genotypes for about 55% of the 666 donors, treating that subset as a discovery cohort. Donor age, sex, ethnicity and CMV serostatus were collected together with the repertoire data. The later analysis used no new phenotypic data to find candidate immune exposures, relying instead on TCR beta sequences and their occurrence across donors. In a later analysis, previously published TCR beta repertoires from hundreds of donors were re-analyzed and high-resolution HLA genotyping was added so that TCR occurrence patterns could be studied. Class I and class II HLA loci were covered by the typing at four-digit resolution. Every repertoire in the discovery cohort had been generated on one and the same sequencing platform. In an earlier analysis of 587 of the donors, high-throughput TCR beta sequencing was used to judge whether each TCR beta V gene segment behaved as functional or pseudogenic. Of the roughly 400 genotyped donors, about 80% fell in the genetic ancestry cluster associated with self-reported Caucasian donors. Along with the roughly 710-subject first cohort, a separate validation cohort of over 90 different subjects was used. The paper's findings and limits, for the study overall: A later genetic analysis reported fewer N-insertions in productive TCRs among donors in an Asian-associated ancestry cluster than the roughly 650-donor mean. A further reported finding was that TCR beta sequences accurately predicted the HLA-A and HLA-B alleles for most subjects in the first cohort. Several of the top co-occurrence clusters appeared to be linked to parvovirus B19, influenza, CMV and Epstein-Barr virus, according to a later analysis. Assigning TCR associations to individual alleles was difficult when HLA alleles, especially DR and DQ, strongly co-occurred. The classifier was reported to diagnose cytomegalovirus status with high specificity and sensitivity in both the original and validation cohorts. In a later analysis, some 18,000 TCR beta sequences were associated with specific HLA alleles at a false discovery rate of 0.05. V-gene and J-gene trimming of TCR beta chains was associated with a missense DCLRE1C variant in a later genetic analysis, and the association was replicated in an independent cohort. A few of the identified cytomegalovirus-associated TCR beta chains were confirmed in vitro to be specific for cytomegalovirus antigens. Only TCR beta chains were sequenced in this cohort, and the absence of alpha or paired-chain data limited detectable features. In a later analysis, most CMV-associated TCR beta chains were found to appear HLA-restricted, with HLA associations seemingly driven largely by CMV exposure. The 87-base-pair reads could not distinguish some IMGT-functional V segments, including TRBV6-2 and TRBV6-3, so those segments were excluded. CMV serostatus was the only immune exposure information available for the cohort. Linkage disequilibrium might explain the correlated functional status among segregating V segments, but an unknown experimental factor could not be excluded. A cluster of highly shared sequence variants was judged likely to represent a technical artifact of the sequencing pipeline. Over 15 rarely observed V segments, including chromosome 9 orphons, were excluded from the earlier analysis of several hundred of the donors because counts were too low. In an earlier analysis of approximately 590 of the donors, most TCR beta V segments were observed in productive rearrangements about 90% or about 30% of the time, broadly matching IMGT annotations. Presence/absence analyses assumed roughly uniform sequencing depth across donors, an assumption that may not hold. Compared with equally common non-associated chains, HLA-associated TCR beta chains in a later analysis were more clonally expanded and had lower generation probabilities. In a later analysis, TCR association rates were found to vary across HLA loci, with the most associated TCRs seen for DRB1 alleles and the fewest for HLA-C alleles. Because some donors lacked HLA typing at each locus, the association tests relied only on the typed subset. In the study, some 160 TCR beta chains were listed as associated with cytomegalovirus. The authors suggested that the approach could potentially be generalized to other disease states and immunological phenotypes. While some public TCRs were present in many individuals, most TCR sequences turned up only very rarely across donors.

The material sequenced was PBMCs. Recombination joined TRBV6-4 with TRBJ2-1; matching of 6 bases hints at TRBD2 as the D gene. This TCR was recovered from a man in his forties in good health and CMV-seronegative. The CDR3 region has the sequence CASSLDAGTNEQFF. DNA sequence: TGTGCCAGCAGCCTGGATGCGGGGACCAATGAGCAGTTCTTC.